These 13 T cell receptor beta chains came from one sample sequenced in a study of early stage breast cancer tumors (dated by TCRdb to about 2017). Libraries came from the immunoSEQ multiplex PCR assay. In its TCRdb copy, this immuneACCESS table keeps in-frame sequences only and misses some clones. Where compared with another copy, unresolved V genes explain less than half of these, and the others have no known cause. The table for this sample lists around 30,000 clones; about 70% of them were counted only once. Jointly, the top ten make up 33% of the sample. Sequenced material: blood. These receptors originate from a person in their fifties with breast cancer.

The chain recombines TRBV30 with TRBJ2-7; 8 bases match TRBD2. Germline trimming cut 1 base from V and 0 bases from J; bases unmatched to any gene: 11. CDR3 length: 17 amino acids. The germline V gene encodes CDR1 GTSNPN and CDR2 SVGIG (reference sequence). Here the CDR3 DNA reads TGTGCCTGGAGTGGCGGTGCGGGAGGTCCCGGCTCCTACGAGCAGTACTTC. Residues: CAWSGGAGGPGSYEQYF.

This clone was counted a single time. The rearrangement links TRBV5-6 to TRBJ2-5; 10 bases are a match to TRBD2. V lost 0 bases to trimming and J lost 5 bases; unmatched junction nucleotides: 10. Looked up from germline, CDR1 is SGHDT and CDR2 is YYEEEE. The CDR3 sequence is 17 residues long. CDR3 loop: CASSLGPSGSFGETQYF. In DNA, the CDR3 is TGTGCCAGCAGCTTGGGTCCTAGCGGGAGTTTCGGGGAGACCCAGTACTTC.

The rearrangement links TRBV7-2 to TRBJ1-5; weak D call: TRBD1 (6 bases). V lost 5 bases, J lost 6 bases, and 14 bases lay in between. Germline V gene sequence: CDR1 SGHTA, CDR2 FQGNSA. The CDR3 has 14 amino acids. Here the CDR3 reads CASSPQGRSQPQHF. CDR3 DNA sequence: TGTGCCAGCAGCCCACAGGGAAGGAGTCAGCCCCAGCATTTT.

The chain has TRBV18 and TRBJ1-5; TRBD1 matches 7 bases. CDR3 length: 17 amino acids. CDR1 is KGHSH, CDR2 LQKENI, per germline. V shed 2 bases and J 0 bases; nucleotides not matched to a gene: 7. The CDR3 protein is CASSPVPGQFSNQPQHF. DNA of the CDR3: TGTGCCAGCTCACCAGTCCCGGGACAGTTTAGCAATCAGCCCCAGCATTTT.

Of note for this clone: Mismatch with germline at one junction end may stem from a read error. CDR3 DNA sequence: TGTGCCAGCAGTGCGCGGGACAGGGGGCGCGTTTTT. This translates into CASSARDRGRVF. V usage is TRBV6-1 and J usage is TRBJ1-4, with 12 bases aligning to TRBD1. Per germline, CDR1 MNHNS and CDR2 SASEGT. The CDR3 totals 12 residues.

The J gene is TRBJ2-7, the V gene TRBV6-4; D gene ambiguous. The CDR3 runs to 13 residues. V was trimmed by 5 bases and J by 6 bases, leaving 14 bases between them. Germline values: CDR1 MRHNA, CDR2 SNTAGT. The CDR3 loop is CASSPLEGGEQYF. CDR3 coding DNA: TGTGCCAGCAGTCCCTTAGAAGGTGGCGAGCAGTACTTC.

CDR3 protein: CASSLTNFEAFF. In DNA form, the CDR3 reads TGTGCCAGCAGCTTAACGAATTTTGAAGCTTTCTTT. The gene calls are TRBV7-9 and TRBJ1-1; no clear D gene. Germline loops: CDR1 SEHNR, CDR2 FQNEAQ (reference sequence). This CDR3 contains 12 residues. V was cut by 2 bases and J by 7 bases, with 8 bases left in between. The whole variable domain, remainder taken from reference TRBV7-9 and TRBJ1-1, is DTGVSQNPRHKITKRGQNVTFRCDPISEHNRLYWYRQTLGQGPEFLTYFQNEAQLEKSRLLSDRFSAERPKGSFSTLEIQRTEQGDSAMYLCASSLTNFEAFFGQGTRLTVV.

The rearrangement joins TRBV30 to TRBJ2-7; a possible D gene is TRBD2 (6 bases). V lost 3 bases, J lost 2 bases, and 11 bases lay in between. The V gene's germline CDR1 is GTSNPN and CDR2 SVGIG (reference sequence). The CDR3 sequence is 13 residues long. This chain's CDR3 is CAWREGGPYEQYF. The CDR3, as DNA: TGTGCCTGGAGAGAGGGAGGCCCCTACGAGCAGTACTTC.

The CDR3 region is CASSLWGSSYEQYF. The CDR3 bases are TGTGCCAGCAGTTTGTGGGGGAGCTCCTACGAGCAGTACTTC. V and J are TRBV28 and TRBJ2-7, with D perhaps being TRBD1 or TRBD2 (5 bases each). Germline V gives CDR1 MDHEN, CDR2 SYDVKM. Trimming took 3 bases from V and 0 from J, leaving 9 bases between them. The CDR3 is 14 residues long.

The chain uses TRBV2 and TRBJ2-1; perhaps TRBD2 as D (6 bases). Germline loops: CDR1 SNHLY, CDR2 FYNNEI. V was shortened by 5 bases and J by 6 bases, with 14 bases between the two germline ends. The CDR3 covers 14 residues. In DNA form, the CDR3 reads TGTGCCAGCAGTAGGCTAGCGCAAACCAATGAGCAGTTCTTC. Protein product: CASSRLAQTNEQFF.

This chain's CDR3 is CASSQQGPINEKLFF. As DNA, the CDR3 is TGTGCCAGCAGCCAACAGGGGCCGATTAATGAAAAACTGTTTTTT. The chain is built from TRBV4-2 and TRBJ1-4, with TRBD1 as a possible D gene (6 bases). This CDR3 has 15 amino acids. Looked up from germline, CDR1 is LGHNA and CDR2 is YNFKEQ. V was shortened by 2 bases and J by 4 bases, with 11 bases between the two germline ends.

The rearrangement links TRBV5-4 to TRBJ1-2, with TRBD1 matching 7 bases. V lost 5 bases, J lost 4 bases, and 8 bases stayed unmatched. Germline CDR1 SGHNT, CDR2 YYREEE (reference sequence). The CDR3 is made up of 14 amino acids. The CDR3 coding sequence is TGTGCCAGCAGTTCTCAACAGGGGTTCTATGGCTACACCTTC. It encodes CASSSQQGFYGYTF. Supplemented by reference TRBV5-4 and TRBJ1-2, the full variable domain reads ETGVTQSPTHLIKTRGQQVTLRCSSQSGHNTVSWYQQALGQGPQFIFQYYREEENGRGNFPPRFSGLQFPNYSSELNVNALELDDSALYLCASSSQQGFYGYTFGSGTRLTVV.

The CDR3 nucleotides are TGTGCCATCAGTGAGTCTACTAGCGGGAGGCAAGAGACCCAGTACTTC. It codes for CAISESTSGRQETQYF. The V gene is TRBV10-3, the J gene TRBJ2-5; TRBD2 matches at 12 bases. Per the germline V gene, CDR1 is ENHRY and CDR2 is SYGVKD. The CDR3 runs to 16 residues. The V and J ends lost 0 bases and 2 bases, in that order; junction bases with no gene match: 1.